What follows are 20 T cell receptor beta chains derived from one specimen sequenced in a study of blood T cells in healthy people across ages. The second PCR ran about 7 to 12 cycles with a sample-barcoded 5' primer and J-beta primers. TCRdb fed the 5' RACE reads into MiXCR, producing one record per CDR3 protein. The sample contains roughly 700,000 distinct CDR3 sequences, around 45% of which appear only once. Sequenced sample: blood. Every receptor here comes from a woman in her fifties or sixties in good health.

CDR3 in amino acids: CASSPTYRGGIAKNIQYF. CDR3 DNA: TGTGCCAGCAGCCCGACTTACAGGGGAGGGATAGCCAAAAACATTCAGTACTTC. This chain links TRBV7-8 with TRBJ2-4; D might be TRBD1 or TRBD2, each matching 7 bases. Germline V gene sequence: CDR1 SGHVS, CDR2 FQNEAQ. The CDR3 loop spans 18 amino acids. V shed 5 bases and J shed 0 bases, with 20 bases lying between them.

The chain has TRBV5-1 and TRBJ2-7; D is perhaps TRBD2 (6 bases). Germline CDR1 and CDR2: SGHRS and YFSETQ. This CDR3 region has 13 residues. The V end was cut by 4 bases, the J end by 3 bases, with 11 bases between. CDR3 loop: CASSVGGLYEQYF. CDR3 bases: TGCGCCAGCAGCGTCGGGGGACTCTACGAGCAGTACTTC.

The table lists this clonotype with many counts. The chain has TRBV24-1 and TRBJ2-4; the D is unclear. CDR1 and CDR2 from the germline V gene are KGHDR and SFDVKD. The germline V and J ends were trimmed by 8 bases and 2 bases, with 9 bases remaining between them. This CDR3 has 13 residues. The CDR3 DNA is TGTGCCACCAAGTGGGTATCCAAAAACATTCAGTACTTC. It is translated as CATKWVSKNIQYF.

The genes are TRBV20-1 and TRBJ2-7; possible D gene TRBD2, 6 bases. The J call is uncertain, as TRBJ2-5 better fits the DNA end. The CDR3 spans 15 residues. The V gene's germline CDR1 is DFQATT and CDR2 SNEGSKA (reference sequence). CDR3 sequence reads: CSANRDVGSRETQYF. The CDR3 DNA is TGCAGTGCTAACCGGGACGTCGGGAGTCGGGAGACCCAGTACTTC.

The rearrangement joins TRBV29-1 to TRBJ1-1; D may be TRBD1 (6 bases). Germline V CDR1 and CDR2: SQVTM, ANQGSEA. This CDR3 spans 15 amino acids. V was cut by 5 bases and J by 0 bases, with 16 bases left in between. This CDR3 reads CSVPRTGHLNTEAFF. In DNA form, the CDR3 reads TGCAGCGTTCCTCGAACGGGACACTTGAACACTGAAGCTTTCTTT.

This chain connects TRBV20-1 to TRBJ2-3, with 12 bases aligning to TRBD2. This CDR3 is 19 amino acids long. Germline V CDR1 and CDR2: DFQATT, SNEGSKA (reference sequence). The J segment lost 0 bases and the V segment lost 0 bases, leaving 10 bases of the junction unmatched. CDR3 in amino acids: CSARDPSHGLAGSTDTQYF. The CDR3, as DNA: TGCAGTGCTAGAGATCCCTCTCATGGACTAGCGGGAAGCACAGATACGCAGTATTTT.

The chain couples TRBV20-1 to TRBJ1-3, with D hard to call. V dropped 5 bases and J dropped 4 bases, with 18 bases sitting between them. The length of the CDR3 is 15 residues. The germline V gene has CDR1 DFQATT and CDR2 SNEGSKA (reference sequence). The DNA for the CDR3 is TGCAGTGCTTCCCAGCCCCATAGGAGGGGAAACACCATATATTTT. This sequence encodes CSASQPHRRGNTIYF.

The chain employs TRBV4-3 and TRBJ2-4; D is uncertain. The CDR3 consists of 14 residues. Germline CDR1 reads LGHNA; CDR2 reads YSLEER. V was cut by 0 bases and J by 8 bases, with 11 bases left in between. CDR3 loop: CASSQEAIGDIQYF. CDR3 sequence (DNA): TGCGCCAGCAGCCAAGAGGCAATAGGAGACATTCAGTACTTC.

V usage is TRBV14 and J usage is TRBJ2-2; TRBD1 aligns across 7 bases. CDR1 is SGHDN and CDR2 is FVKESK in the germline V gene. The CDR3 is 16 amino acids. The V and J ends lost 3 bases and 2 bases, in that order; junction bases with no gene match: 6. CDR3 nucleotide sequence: TGTGCCAGCAGCCAGTTAGGGACAGCAAACACCGGGGAGCTGTTTTTT. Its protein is CASSQLGTANTGELFF.

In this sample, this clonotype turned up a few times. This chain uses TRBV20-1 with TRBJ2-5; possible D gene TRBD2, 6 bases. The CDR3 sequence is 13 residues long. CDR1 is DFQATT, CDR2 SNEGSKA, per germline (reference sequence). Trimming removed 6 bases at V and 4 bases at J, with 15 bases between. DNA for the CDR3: TGCAGTGCACACGGGAGTTCGGGAGAGACCCAGTACTTC. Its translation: CSAHGSSGETQYF.

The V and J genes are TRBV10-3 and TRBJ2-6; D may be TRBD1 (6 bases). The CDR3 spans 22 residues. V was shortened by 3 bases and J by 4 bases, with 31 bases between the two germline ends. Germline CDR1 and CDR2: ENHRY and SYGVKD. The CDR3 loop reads CAISEGSSSRTPDRRGANVLTF. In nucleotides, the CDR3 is TGTGCCATCAGTGAAGGGTCCAGCTCGAGAACGCCCGACAGGAGAGGGGCCAACGTCCTGACTTTC.

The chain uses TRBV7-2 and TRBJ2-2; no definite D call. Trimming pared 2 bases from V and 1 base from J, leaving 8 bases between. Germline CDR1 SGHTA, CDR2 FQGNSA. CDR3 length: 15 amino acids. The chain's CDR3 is CASSLRTVNTGELFF. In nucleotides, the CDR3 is TGTGCCAGCAGCTTACGGACGGTGAACACCGGGGAGCTGTTTTTT.

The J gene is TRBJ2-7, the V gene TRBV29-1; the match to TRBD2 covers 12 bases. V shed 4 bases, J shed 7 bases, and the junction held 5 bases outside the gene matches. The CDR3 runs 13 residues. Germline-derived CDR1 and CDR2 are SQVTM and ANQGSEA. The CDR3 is CSVVGTSGQEQYF. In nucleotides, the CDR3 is TGCAGCGTTGTAGGGACTAGCGGGCAAGAGCAGTACTTC.

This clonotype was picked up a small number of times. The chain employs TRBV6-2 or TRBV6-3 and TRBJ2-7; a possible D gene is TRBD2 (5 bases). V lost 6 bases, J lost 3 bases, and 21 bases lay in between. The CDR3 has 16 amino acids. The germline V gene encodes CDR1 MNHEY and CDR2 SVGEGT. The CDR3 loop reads CASSSLTMGGYYEQYF. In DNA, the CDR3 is TGTGCCAGCAGCTCCTTGACGATGGGCGGGTACTACGAGCAGTACTTC.

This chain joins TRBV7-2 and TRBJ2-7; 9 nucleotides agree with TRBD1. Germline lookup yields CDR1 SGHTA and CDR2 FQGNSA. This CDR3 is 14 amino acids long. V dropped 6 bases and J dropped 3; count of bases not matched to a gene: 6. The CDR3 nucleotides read TGTGCCAGCAGAACCGGGACAGGGTACTACGAGCAGTACTTC. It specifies CASRTGTGYYEQYF.

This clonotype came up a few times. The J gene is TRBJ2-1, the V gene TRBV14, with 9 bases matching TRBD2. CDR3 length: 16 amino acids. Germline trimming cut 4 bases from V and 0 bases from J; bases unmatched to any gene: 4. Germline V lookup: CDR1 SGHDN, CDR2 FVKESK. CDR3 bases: TGTGCCAGCAGCCCCTATAGCGGGAGCTCCTACAATGAGCAGTTCTTC. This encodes CASSPYSGSSYNEQFF.

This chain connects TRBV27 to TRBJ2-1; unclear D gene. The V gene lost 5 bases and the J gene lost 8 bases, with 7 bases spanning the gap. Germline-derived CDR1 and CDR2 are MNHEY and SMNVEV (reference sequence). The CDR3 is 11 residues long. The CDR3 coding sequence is TGTGCCAGCAGTCACAGTGATGAGCAGTTCTTC. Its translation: CASSHSDEQFF.

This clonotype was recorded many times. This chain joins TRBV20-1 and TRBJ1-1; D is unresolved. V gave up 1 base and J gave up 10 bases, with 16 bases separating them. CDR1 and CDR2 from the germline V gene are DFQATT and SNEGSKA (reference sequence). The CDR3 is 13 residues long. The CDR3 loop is CSARGTLASSAFF. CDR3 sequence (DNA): TGCAGTGCTAGAGGGACCTTAGCATCTTCAGCTTTCTTT.

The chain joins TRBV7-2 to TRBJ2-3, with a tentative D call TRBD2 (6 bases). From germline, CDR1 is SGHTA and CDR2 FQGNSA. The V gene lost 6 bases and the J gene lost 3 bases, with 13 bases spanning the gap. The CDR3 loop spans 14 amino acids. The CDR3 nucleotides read TGTGCCAGCAGACCCGGGGGAGGTACAGATACGCAGTATTTT. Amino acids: CASRPGGGTDTQYF.

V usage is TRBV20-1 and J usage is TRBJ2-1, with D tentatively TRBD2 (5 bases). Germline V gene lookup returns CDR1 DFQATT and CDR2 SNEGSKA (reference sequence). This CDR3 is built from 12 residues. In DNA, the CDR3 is TGCAATATCCGGGATCTATCCTATGAGCAGTTCTTC. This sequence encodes CNIRDLSYEQFF.